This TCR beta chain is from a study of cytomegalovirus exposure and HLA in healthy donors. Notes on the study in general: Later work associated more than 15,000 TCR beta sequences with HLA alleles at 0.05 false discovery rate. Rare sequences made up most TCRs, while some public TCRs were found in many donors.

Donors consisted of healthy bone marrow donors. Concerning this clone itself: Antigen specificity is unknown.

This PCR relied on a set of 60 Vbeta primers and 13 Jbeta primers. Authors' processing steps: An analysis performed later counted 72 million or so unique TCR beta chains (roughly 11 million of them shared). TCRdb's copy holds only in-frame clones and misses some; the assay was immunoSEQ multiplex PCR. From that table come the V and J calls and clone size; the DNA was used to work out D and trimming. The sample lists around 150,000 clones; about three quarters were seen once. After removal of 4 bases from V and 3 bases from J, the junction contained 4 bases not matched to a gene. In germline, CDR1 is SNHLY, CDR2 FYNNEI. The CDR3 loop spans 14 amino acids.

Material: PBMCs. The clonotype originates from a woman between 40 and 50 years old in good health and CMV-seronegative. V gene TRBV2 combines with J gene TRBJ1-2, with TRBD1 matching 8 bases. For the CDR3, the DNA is TGTGCCAGCAGTGGACAGGGGTTTGACTATGGCTACACCTTC. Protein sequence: CASSGQGFDYGYTF.